This T cell receptor beta chain was captured in a study of cytomegalovirus exposure and HLA in healthy donors. Remarks on this clone: The antigen is undetermined.

The table came from immunoSEQ multiplex PCR; TCRdb's copy has only in-frame clones and leaves some out. The sample records approximately 160,000 clones, nearly 90% being singletons. Findings of the study overall: The study flagged some 170 TCR beta chains as cytomegalovirus-associated.

The CDR3 has 15 residues. Trimming removed 1 base at V and 2 bases at J, with 10 bases between. Germline V lookup: CDR1 LNHNV, CDR2 YYDKDF (reference sequence). The chain joins TRBV15 to TRBJ2-3; maybe TRBD2 (6 bases). This sequence originates from a woman younger than 35 in good health and CMV-seropositive. The specimen was PBMCs. The CDR3 is CATSRGPGDTDTQYF. The CDR3, as DNA: TGTGCCACCAGCAGAGGTCCGGGAGACACAGATACGCAGTATTTT. The full variable domain, in which reference TRBV15 and TRBJ2-3 provide the parts outside the CDR3, is DAMVIQNPRYQVTQFGKPVTLSCSQTLNHNVMYWYQQKSSQAPKLLFHYYDKDFNNEADTPDNFQSRRPNTSFCFLDIRSPGLGDTAMYLCATSRGPGDTDTQYFGPGTRLTVL.